Sequencing of this T cell receptor beta chain was carried out in a study of follicular helper T cells after annual influenza vaccination. The germline V and J ends were trimmed by 4 bases and 5 bases, with 6 bases remaining between them. The germline V gene encodes CDR1 SGHTS and CDR2 YDEGEE. This CDR3 comprises 12 residues. Time point noted: 2013-2014 season, 7 days after vaccination. Excluded were substance abuse, HIV/AIDS, active cancer, immunomodulatory drugs and active illness. Only in-frame clones appear in the TCRdb table, and some are missing; sequencing was by immunoSEQ multiplex PCR. The repertoire holds 9,000 to 10,000 clones, with about 80% as singletons.

The J gene is TRBJ2-2, the V gene TRBV5-8; D call uncertain. The receptor was isolated from an adult who received the influenza vaccine. This specimen was CXCR5- memory CD4+ T cells sorted from blood, taken 7 days after influenza vaccination. In nucleotides, the CDR3 is TGTGCCAGCAGCCCCCGGACCGGGGAGCTGTTTTTT. It is translated as CASSPRTGELFF.